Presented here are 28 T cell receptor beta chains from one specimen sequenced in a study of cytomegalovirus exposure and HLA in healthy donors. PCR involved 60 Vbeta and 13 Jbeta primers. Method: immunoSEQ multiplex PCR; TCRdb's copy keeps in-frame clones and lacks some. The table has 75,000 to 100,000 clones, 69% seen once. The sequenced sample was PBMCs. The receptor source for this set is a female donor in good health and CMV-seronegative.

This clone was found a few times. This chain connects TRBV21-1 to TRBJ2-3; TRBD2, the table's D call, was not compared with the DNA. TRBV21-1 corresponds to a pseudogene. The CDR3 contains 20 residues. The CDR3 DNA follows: TGTGCCAGCAGCAAAGTACTAGCGGGAGTAGATCCATGGGTCACAGATACGCAGTATTTT. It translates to CASSKVLAGVDPWVTDTQYF.

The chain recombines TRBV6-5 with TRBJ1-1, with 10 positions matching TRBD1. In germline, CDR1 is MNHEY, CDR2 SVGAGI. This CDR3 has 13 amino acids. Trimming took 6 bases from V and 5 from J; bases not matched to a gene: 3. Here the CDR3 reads CASRVGQGTEAFF. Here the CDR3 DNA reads TGTGCCAGCAGGGTGGGACAGGGGACTGAAGCTTTCTTT.

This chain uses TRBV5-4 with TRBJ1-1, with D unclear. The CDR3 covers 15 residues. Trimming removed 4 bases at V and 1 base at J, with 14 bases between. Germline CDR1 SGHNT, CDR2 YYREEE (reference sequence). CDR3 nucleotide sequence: TGTGCCAGCAGCAAGGACTCCCGAGGGAACACTGAAGCTTTCTTT. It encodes CASSKDSRGNTEAFF.

CDR3 residues: CSVDKLFLQETQYF. The CDR3 DNA is TGCAGCGTTGATAAACTTTTCCTACAAGAGACCCAGTACTTC. The chain links TRBV29-1 to TRBJ2-5; no clear D. V shed 3 bases and J shed 2 bases, with 13 bases lying between them. Germline assignment: CDR1 SQVTM and CDR2 ANQGSEA. The CDR3 runs to 14 residues.

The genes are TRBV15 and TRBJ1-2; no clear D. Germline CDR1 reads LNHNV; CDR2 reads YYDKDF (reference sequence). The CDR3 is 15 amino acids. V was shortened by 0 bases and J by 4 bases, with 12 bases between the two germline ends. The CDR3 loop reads CATSRDPGVSYGYTF. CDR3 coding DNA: TGTGCCACCAGCAGAGATCCCGGGGTCAGCTATGGCTACACCTTC.

Here the CDR3 reads CASSERATGELFF. The CDR3 bases are TGTGCCAGCAGTGAAAGAGCCACCGGGGAGCTGTTTTTT. The rearrangement links TRBV2 to TRBJ2-2; D is unresolved. The CDR3 has 13 residues. V shed 2 bases and J shed 4 bases, with 5 bases lying between them. Germline V gene lookup returns CDR1 SNHLY and CDR2 FYNNEI. Combining the CDR3 with reference TRBV2 and TRBJ2-2 gives the whole variable domain EPEVTQTPSHQVTQMGQEVILRCVPISNHLYFYWYRQILGQKVEFLVSFYNNEISEKSEIFDDQFSVERPDGSNFTLKIRSTKLEDSAMYFCASSERATGELFFGEGSRLTVL.

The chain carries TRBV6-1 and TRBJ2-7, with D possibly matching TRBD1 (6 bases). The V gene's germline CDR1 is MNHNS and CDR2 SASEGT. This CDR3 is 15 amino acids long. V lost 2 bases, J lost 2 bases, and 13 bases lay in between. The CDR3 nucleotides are TGTGCCAGCAGTGAAAAAGACAGGAACCCCTACGAGCAGTACTTC. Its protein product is CASSEKDRNPYEQYF.

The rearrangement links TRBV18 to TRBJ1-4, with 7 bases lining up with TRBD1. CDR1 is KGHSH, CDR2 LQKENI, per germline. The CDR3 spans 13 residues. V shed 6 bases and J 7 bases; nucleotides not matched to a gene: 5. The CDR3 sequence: CASSPGTVEKLFF. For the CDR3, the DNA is TGTGCCAGCTCGCCCGGGACAGTTGAAAAACTGTTTTTT.

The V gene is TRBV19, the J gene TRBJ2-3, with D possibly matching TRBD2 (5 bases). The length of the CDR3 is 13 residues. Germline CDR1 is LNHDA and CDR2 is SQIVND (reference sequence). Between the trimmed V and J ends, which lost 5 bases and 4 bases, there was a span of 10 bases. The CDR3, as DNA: TGTGCCAGTAGTCTAGGACTGGCAGATACGCAGTATTTT. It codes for CASSLGLADTQYF.

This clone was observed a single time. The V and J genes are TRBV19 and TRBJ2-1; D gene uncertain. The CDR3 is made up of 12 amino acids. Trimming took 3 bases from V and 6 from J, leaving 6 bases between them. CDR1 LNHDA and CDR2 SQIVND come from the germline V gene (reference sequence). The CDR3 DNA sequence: TGTGCCAGTAGTATTTGGCCCAATGAGCAGTTCTTC. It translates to CASSIWPNEQFF.

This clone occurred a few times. This CDR3 is CASSYSTSGRTKQFF. The CDR3 nucleotides are TGTGCCAGCAGTTACTCTACTAGCGGGAGAACTAAGCAGTTCTTC. The chain uses TRBV6-5 and TRBJ2-1; 11 bases fit TRBD2. The germline CDR1 and CDR2 sequences are MNHEY and SVGAGI. CDR3 length equals 15 residues. V trimming: 0 bases; J trimming: 11 bases; junction bases outside the gene matches: 6.

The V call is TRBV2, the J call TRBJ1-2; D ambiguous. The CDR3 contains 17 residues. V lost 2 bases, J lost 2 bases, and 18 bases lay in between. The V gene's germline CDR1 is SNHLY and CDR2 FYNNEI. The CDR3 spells CASSELGVRVKNYGYTF. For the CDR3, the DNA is TGTGCCAGCAGTGAACTCGGCGTGCGGGTAAAGAACTATGGCTACACCTTC.

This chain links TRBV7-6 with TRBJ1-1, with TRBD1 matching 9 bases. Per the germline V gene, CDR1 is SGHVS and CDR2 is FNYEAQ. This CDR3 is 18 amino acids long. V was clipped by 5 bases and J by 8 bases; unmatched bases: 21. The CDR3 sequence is CASSLSEGQGRRIAEAFF. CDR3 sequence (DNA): TGTGCCAGCAGCCTCTCAGAGGGACAGGGAAGGAGGATCGCCGAAGCTTTCTTT.

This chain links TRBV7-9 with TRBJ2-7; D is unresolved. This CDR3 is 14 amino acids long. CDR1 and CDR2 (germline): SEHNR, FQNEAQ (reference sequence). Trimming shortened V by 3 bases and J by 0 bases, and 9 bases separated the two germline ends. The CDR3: CASSFGRFSYEQYF. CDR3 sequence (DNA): TGTGCCAGCAGCTTTGGCCGCTTCTCCTACGAGCAGTACTTC.

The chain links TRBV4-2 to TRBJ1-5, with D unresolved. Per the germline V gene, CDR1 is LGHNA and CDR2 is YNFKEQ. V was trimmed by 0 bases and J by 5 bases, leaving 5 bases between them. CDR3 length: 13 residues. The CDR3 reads CASSQDEDQPQHF. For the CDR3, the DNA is TGTGCCAGCAGCCAAGATGAGGATCAGCCCCAGCATTTT.

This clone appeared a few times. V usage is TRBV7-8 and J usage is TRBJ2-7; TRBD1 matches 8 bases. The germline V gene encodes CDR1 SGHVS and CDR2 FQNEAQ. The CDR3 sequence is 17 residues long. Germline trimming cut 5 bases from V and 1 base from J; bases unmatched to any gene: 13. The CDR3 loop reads CASSTPKTGVNSYEQYF. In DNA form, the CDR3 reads TGTGCCAGCAGCACCCCAAAGACAGGGGTGAATTCCTACGAGCAGTACTTC.

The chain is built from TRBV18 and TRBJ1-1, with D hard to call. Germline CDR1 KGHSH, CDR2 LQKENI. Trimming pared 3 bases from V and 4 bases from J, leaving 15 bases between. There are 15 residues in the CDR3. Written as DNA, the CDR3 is TGTGCCAGCTCACCCCCAGAGGGAGGGCTCACTGAAGCTTTCTTT. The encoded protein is CASSPPEGGLTEAFF. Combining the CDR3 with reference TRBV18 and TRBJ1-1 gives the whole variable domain NAGVMQNPRHLVRRRGQEARLRCSPMKGHSHVYWYRQLPEEGLKFMVYLQKENIIDESGMPKERFSAEFPKEGPSILRIQQVVRGDSAAYFCASSPPEGGLTEAFFGQGTRLTVV.

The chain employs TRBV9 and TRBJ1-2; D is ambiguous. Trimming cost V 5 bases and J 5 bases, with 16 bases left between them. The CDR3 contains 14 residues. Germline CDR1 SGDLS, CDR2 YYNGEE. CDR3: CASSSANRGYGYTF. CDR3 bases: TGTGCCAGCAGTTCCGCTAATCGGGGATATGGCTACACCTTC.

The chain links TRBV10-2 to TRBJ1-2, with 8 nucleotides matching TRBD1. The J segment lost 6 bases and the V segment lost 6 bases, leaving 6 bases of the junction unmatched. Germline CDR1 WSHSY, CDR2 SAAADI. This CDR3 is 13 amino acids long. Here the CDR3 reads CASREDRADGYTF. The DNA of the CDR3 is TGCGCCAGCAGGGAGGACAGGGCAGATGGCTACACCTTC.

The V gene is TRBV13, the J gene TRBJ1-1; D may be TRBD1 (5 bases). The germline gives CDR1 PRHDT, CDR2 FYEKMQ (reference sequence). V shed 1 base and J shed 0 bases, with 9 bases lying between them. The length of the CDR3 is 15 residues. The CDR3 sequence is CASSLEGAMNTEAFF. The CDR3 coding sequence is TGTGCCAGCAGCTTAGAAGGGGCGATGAACACTGAAGCTTTCTTT.

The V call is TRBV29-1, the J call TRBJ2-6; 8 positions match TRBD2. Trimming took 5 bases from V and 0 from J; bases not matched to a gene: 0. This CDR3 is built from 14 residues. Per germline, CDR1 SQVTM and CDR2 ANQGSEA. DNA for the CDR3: TGCAGCGTTCGGGGGGGCTCTGGGGCCAACGTCCTGACTTTC. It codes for CSVRGGSGANVLTF.

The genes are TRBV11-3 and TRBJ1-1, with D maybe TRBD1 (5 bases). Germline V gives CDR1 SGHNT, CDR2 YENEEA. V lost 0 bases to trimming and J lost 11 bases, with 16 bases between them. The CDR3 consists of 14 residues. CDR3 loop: CASSLDSGVWYAFF. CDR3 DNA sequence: TGTGCCAGCAGCTTAGATTCGGGGGTATGGTATGCTTTCTTT. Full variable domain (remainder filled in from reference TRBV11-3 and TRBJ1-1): EAGVVQSPRYKIIEKKQPVAFWCNPISGHNTLYWYLQNLGQGPELLIRYENEEAVDDSQLPKDRFSAERLKGVDSTLKIQPAELGDSAVYLCASSLDSGVWYAFFGQGTRLTVV.

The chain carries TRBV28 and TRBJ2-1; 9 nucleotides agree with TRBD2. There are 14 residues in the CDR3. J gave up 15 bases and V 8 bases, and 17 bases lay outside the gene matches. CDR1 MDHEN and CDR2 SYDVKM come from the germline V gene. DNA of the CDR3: TGTGCCAGCGAGGTTAGCGGGGGATTCGGCGTTCGGTTCTTC. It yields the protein CASEVSGGFGVRFF.

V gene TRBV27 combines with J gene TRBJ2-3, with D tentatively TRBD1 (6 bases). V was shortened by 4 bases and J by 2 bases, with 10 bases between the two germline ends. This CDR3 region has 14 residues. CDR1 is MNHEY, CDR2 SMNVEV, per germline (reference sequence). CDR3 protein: CASSYGGNTDTQYF. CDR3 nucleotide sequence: TGTGCCAGCAGTTATGGGGGCAACACAGATACGCAGTATTTT.

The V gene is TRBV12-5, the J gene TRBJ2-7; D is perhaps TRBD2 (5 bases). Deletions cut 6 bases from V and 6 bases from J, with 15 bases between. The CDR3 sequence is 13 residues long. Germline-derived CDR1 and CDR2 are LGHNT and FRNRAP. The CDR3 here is CASGLSGTSEQYF. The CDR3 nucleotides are TGTGCTAGTGGGTTATCAGGTACTAGCGAGCAGTACTTC.

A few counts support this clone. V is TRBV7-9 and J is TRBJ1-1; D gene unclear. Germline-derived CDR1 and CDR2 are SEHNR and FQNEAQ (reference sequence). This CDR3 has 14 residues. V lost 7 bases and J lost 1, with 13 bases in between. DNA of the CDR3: TGTGCCAGCAAAAGACTCCTCGGGAACACTGAAGCTTTCTTT. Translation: CASKRLLGNTEAFF.

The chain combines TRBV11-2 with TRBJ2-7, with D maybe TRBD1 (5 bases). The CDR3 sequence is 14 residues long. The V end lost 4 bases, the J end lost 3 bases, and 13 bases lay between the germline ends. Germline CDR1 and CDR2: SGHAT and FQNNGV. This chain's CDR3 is CASSSSGADYEQYF. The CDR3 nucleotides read TGTGCCAGCAGCTCCAGTGGGGCAGACTACGAGCAGTACTTC.

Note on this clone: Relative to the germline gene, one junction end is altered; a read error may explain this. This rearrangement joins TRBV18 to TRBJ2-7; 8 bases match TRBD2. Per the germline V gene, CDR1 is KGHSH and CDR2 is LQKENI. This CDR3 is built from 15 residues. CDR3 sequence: CASSPYSGNSHEQYF. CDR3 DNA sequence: TGTGCCAGCTCACCATATAGCGGGAACTCCCACGAGCAGTACTTC.